The T cell receptor (beta chain) under discussion was sequenced for a study of cytomegalovirus exposure and HLA in healthy donors. Overall study results and limits: As a later analysis revealed, the rate of TCR association differed by HLA locus, with DRB1 most and HLA-C fewest. Later genetic work tied a missense DCLRE1C variant to beta-chain V and J trimming. The authors reported that TCR beta sequences could predict HLA-A and HLA-B alleles. These predictions were accurate for most subjects in the first cohort. A previous analysis found most TCR beta V segments productive roughly 90% or roughly 30% of the time.

Germline V gene lookup returns CDR1 SNHLY and CDR2 FYNNEI. With 6 bases clipped from V and 5 bases from J, the junction kept 6 bases outside the gene matches. The CDR3 loop spans 14 amino acids. PCR was performed using 60 Vbeta and 13 Jbeta primers. Sequencing used immunoSEQ multiplex PCR; TCRdb keeps in-frame clones, though not all of them. This sample yields approximately 150,000 clones, of which 80% to 85% are seen a single time; 3% to 3.5% belongs to the top ten. Remarks on this clone: No antigen is known for it.

Sequenced material: PBMCs. The rearrangement uses TRBV2 and TRBJ2-1, with 8 bases lining up with TRBD1. This TCR was sampled from a male donor in good health and CMV-seronegative. CDR3 sequence (DNA): TGTGCCAGCAGAAGGACAGGGCTCGACAATGAGCAGTTCTTC. It codes for CASRRTGLDNEQFF.